This record looks at one T cell receptor beta chain sequence and its context. The antigen remains undetermined. The data stem from a study of T cell responses to AZD1222 COVID-19 vaccine. The wider study: Second-dose recipients at about 4 or about 12 weeks were treated as one pooled group.

General study results and limits: Targeting of unmutated variant regions was reportedly seen in nearly half of spike-specific TCRs. Most donors were white British and more were female, and clonal diversity was possibly underestimated. Across spike, vaccine-associated CD4 TCRs were found, dominant at 160-218 and 743-854.

CDR1 is SGHTA, CDR2 FQGNSA, per germline. With 3 bases removed from V and 6 bases from J, the gap between germline ends came to 18 bases. CDR3 size: 16 residues. Libraries were prepared by immunoSEQ multiplex PCR; TCRdb keeps only in-frame clonotypes and omits some of them. The repertoire consists of approximately 110,000 clones, with more than 90% occurring once and the leading ten covering about 1.2%. The V call is TRBV7-2, the J call TRBJ2-1; possible D gene TRBD2, 7 bases. The receptor was derived from an adult in good health. The sequenced sample was peripheral blood, obtained on day 0 of AZD1222 vaccination. Here the CDR3 reads CASSFPVGGPLNEQFF. CDR3 DNA: TGTGCCAGCAGCTTTCCGGTGGGGGGGCCCCTCAATGAGCAGTTCTTC.